Below, 5 T cell receptor beta chains from the same sample are listed, as sequenced in a study of T cell responses to AZD1222 COVID-19 vaccine (dated by TCRdb to 2020 to 2022). The library was made by the immunoSEQ multiplex PCR assay. TCRdb carries this immuneACCESS record with in-frame sequences only. Its versions omit some clonotypes, under half of them owing to an unresolved V gene in the studies checked, with the rest unexplained. The sample has 130,000 to 150,000 clones on record, 90% of them singletons. Clones ranked in the top ten supply around 3.7% of the sample. Per the publication, the time point label means: baseline before first vaccination. Here the sequenced sample was peripheral blood, taken on day 0 of AZD1222 vaccination. The receptors here all came from an adult in good health.

This chain connects TRBV20-1 to TRBJ1-1, with D unclear. The CDR3 length is 13 residues. The V gene's germline CDR1 is DFQATT and CDR2 SNEGSKA (reference sequence). V shed 3 bases and J shed 4 bases, with 12 bases lying between them. In nucleotides, the CDR3 is TGCAGTGCTAGTCGGGGAGCGGGCACTGAAGCTTTCTTT. The encoded protein is CSASRGAGTEAFF.

The chain employs TRBV5-6 and TRBJ1-5; D is unclear. CDR3 length equals 12 residues. The germline CDR1 and CDR2 sequences are SGHDT and YYEEEE. Between the trimmed V and J ends, which lost 0 bases and 6 bases, there was a span of 4 bases. The CDR3 sequence: CASSLGPQPQHF. The CDR3 DNA reads as TGTGCCAGCAGCTTGGGGCCTCAGCCCCAGCATTTT.

This chain joins TRBV3-1 (or the pseudogene TRBV3-2) and TRBJ2-7; TRBD1 might be the D (5 bases). The CDR3 extends over 16 amino acids. V lost 0 bases to trimming and J lost 4 bases, with 16 bases between them. From germline, CDR1 is LGHDT and CDR2 YNNKEL (reference sequence). The CDR3, as DNA: TGTGCCAGCAGCCAAGATCGGCAGGGATTATGGTACGAGCAGTACTTC. Its protein product is CASSQDRQGLWYEQYF.

This chain links TRBV5-1 with TRBJ2-3, with 11 bases matching TRBD1. V lost 4 bases to trimming and J lost 1 base; unmatched junction nucleotides: 2. CDR3 size: 15 residues. The germline gives CDR1 SGHRS, CDR2 YFSETQ. CDR3 nucleotides: TGCGCCAGCAGCGGACAGGGGGCGGGCACAGATACGCAGTATTTT. As protein: CASSGQGAGTDTQYF.

The count of this clone is one. The J gene is TRBJ1-1, the V gene TRBV19, with D hard to call. Germline V CDR1 and CDR2: LNHDA, SQIVND (reference sequence). The CDR3 has 13 residues. V lost 5 bases, J lost 2 bases, and 9 bases lay in between. The CDR3 loop reads CASSQMLNTEAFF. Written as DNA, the CDR3 is TGTGCCAGTAGTCAGATGCTAAACACTGAAGCTTTCTTT.